This T cell receptor beta chain was profiled in a study of T cells after yellow fever vaccination. This CDR3 is 13 amino acids long. The germline V gene encodes CDR1 SGHDT and CDR2 YYEEEE. Deletions cut 4 bases from V and 8 bases from J, with 13 bases between. As TCR cDNA was made by 5'RACE template switching, a universal primer site and UMIs were added. TCRdb passed the 5' RACE reads through MiXCR, listing each CDR3 protein once. Here the sample spans approximately 510,000 distinct CDR3 sequences, 21% being singletons. This chain joins TRBV5-6 and TRBJ2-1; D gene ambiguous. The clonotype comes from a man aged 18-30 years who received the YFV17D yellow fever vaccine. The sequencing here drew on PBMCs, taken approximately 22 days after the first yellow fever vaccination. CDR3 sequence: CASSPDRVHEQFF. Written as DNA, the CDR3 is TGTGCCAGCAGCCCCGACCGGGTGCATGAGCAGTTCTTC.